These 32 T cell receptor beta chains originate from one sample sequenced in a study of blood T cells in healthy people across ages. The second PCR ran roughly 6 to 12 cycles with a sample-barcoded 5' primer and J-beta primers. TCRdb reprocessed the 5' RACE reads with MiXCR, giving one entry per CDR3 protein. The sample holds roughly 1.9 million distinct CDR3 sequences; approximately 39% are singletons and the top ten take under 25%. The sequencing input was blood. These receptors all stem from a human donor in good health.

The CDR3 DNA reads TGTGCCAGCAGTTACTCGAGAGTGACAGTTAACTATGGCTACACCTTC. This codes for CASSYSRVTVNYGYTF. The gene calls are TRBV6-5 and TRBJ1-2; D may be TRBD1 (5 bases). In germline, CDR1 is MNHEY, CDR2 SVGAGI. CDR3 length equals 16 residues. V gave up 0 bases and J gave up 1 base, with 12 bases separating them.

This clonotype has only a few counts. The chain recombines TRBV7-6 with TRBJ2-7; 7 bases fit TRBD1. With V trimmed by 2 bases and J by 7 bases, 8 bases remained unmatched. This CDR3 has 14 amino acids. In germline, CDR1 is SGHVS, CDR2 FNYEAQ. For the CDR3, the DNA is TGTGCCAGCAGCTTACTACAGGGGCTTGAAGAGCAGTACTTC. This encodes CASSLLQGLEEQYF.

The rearrangement uses TRBV20-1 and TRBJ1-2, with D hard to call. V was clipped by 3 bases and J by 7 bases, with 3 bases between them. Germline lookup yields CDR1 DFQATT and CDR2 SNEGSKA (reference sequence). The length of the CDR3 is 9 residues. The CDR3 nucleotides are TGCAGTGCTAGTCCTGGCTACACCTTC. This gives the protein CSASPGYTF.

This sequence joins TRBV2 and TRBJ2-1; D gene uncertain. The J call may be mistaken, given a closer DNA end match to TRBJ2-7. Looked up from germline, CDR1 is SNHLY and CDR2 is FYNNEI. CDR3 length equals 17 residues. CDR3 bases: TGTGCCAGCAGTGGGGATGTGCAGAAACCAAGACATTACGAGCAGTACTTC. Translated: CASSGDVQKPRHYEQYF.

About this clonotype itself: At one boundary the junction diverges from the germline segment, which might be a read error. The gene calls are TRBV5-1 and TRBJ2-6; TRBD1 might be the D (5 bases). The CDR3 is made up of 16 amino acids. Germline V lookup: CDR1 SGHRS, CDR2 YFSETQ. The CDR3 DNA reads TGCGCCAGCAGCTCAACAGACCCCTCTGGGGCCAACGCCCTGACTTTC. It encodes CASSSTDPSGANALTF.

This chain connects TRBV24-1 to TRBJ1-1; D is perhaps TRBD1 (6 bases). In germline, CDR1 is KGHDR, CDR2 SFDVKD. The CDR3 contains 14 residues. The V end lost 5 bases, the J end lost 1 base, and 10 bases lay between the germline ends. The CDR3 region is CATSGGAGNTEAFF. The CDR3 DNA is TGTGCCACCAGTGGGGGGGCAGGGAACACTGAAGCTTTCTTT.

V gene TRBV20-1 combines with J gene TRBJ2-4, with D perhaps TRBD2 (5 bases). The DNA end is more similar to TRBJ2-5, so the J call may be wrong. The CDR3 length is 19 residues. In germline, CDR1 is DFQATT, CDR2 SNEGSKA (reference sequence). Here the CDR3 reads CSARDFSLTPTGRRETQYF. CDR3 nucleotide sequence: TGCAGTGCTAGAGATTTTTCCCTTACCCCGACTGGGAGAAGGGAGACCCAGTACTTC.

This sequence joins TRBV28 and TRBJ2-7, with 8 bases matching TRBD2. The CDR3 extends over 14 amino acids. Germline assignment: CDR1 MDHEN and CDR2 SYDVKM. The V gene end was trimmed by 6 bases and the J gene end by 3 bases; junction bases not matched to a gene: 7. The CDR3 nucleotides read TGTGCCAGCAGCGCACTAGCGGATCTCTACGAGCAGTACTTC. Translating gives CASSALADLYEQYF.

This clonotype was seen a handful of times. V is TRBV7-9 and J is TRBJ2-3, with 8 nucleotides matching TRBD2. Unmatched junction bases numbered 9, after V lost 5 bases and J lost 2 bases. CDR3 length: 16 residues. Germline CDR1 is SEHNR and CDR2 is FQNEAQ (reference sequence). The CDR3, as DNA: TGTGCCAGCAGCCCCCAACTAGCGGAGACCACAGATACGCAGTATTTT. Its translation is CASSPQLAETTDTQYF.

The chain links TRBV20-1 to TRBJ2-7, with TRBD2 matching 11 bases. The tail of the sequence fits TRBJ2-5 better, so the J call may be wrong. CDR3 size: 15 residues. Germline V gives CDR1 DFQATT, CDR2 SNEGSKA (reference sequence). CDR3 in amino acids: CSARDVVAGGETQYF. DNA for the CDR3: TGCAGTGCTAGAGATGTGGTAGCGGGGGGGGAGACCCAGTACTTC.

This chain links TRBV21-1 with TRBJ1-4; whether TRBD1, the table's D call, matches the DNA was not checked. TRBV21-1 constitutes a pseudogene. CDR3 length: 20 amino acids. This chain's CDR3 is CASSGDRVTGLGFGGEKLFF. CDR3 bases: TGTGCCAGCAGCGGGGACAGGGTGACTGGTTTGGGGTTTGGAGGTGAAAAACTGTTTTTT.

V gene TRBV2 combines with J gene TRBJ1-1; TRBD1 aligns across 7 bases. CDR3 length equals 14 residues. CDR1 SNHLY and CDR2 FYNNEI come from the germline V gene. The V gene end was trimmed by 8 bases and the J gene end by 10 bases; junction bases not matched to a gene: 16. CDR3 nucleotides: TGTGCCAGCTCAGCCAGAACAGGGGTATTAATAGCTTTCTTT. It translates to CASSARTGVLIAFF.

The chain joins TRBV6-5 to TRBJ2-4, with 10 bases matching TRBD2. This CDR3 spans 16 amino acids. CDR1 is MNHEY and CDR2 is SVGAGI in the germline V gene. With 2 bases clipped from V and 3 bases from J, the junction kept 4 bases outside the gene matches. The CDR3 DNA sequence: TGTGCCAGCAGTTACGGTAGCGGGGGGCACAAAAACATTCAGTACTTC. It yields the protein CASSYGSGGHKNIQYF.

The genes are TRBV18 and TRBJ1-1, with D maybe TRBD1 (5 bases). From germline, CDR1 is KGHSH and CDR2 LQKENI. The CDR3 runs to 14 residues. V was cut by 5 bases and J by 0 bases, with 10 bases left in between. In DNA form, the CDR3 reads TGTGCCAGCTCAGAGACAGAGATGAACACTGAAGCTTTCTTT. Encoded protein: CASSETEMNTEAFF. Together with reference TRBV18 and TRBJ1-1, the CDR3 gives the full variable domain: NAGVMQNPRHLVRRRGQEARLRCSPMKGHSHVYWYRQLPEEGLKFMVYLQKENIIDESGMPKERFSAEFPKEGPSILRIQQVVRGDSAAYFCASSETEMNTEAFFGQGTRLTVV.

About this clonotype: A much larger clonotype is one base distant, so this may be a read error. The DNA for the CDR3 is TGCGCCAGCAGTCCCTGGGGGAGCACAGATACGCAGTATTTT. It specifies CASSPWGSTDTQYF. J is TRBJ2-3 and V is TRBV5-1; D tentatively reads TRBD1 or TRBD2 (5 bases each). Germline values: CDR1 SGHRS, CDR2 YFSETQ. The length of the CDR3 is 14 residues. Trimming took off 5 bases at V and 0 bases at J, with 10 bases between the two ends.

Here the CDR3 DNA reads TGCAGCGCCTATGGAGCGGTGACACTCTACAATGAGCAGTTCTTC. This codes for CSAYGAVTLYNEQFF. The V gene is TRBV29-1, the J gene TRBJ2-1, with D perhaps TRBD2 (5 bases). CDR3 length: 15 residues. V shed 7 bases and J shed 3 bases, with 19 bases lying between them. Germline V CDR1 and CDR2: SQVTM, ANQGSEA.

V is TRBV29-1 and J is TRBJ2-4; 9 positions match TRBD1. J was trimmed by 13 bases and V by 2 bases; bases with no gene match: 9. From germline, CDR1 is SQVTM and CDR2 ANQGSEA. The length of the CDR3 is 13 residues. CDR3 in amino acids: CSVELGTGYKQYF. CDR3 nucleotide sequence: TGCAGCGTTGAATTGGGGACAGGGTATAAGCAGTACTTC.

This clonotype was detected a few times. This chain uses TRBV6-4 with TRBJ2-2, with unresolved D. Trimming removed 3 bases from V and 7 bases from J, with 3 bases in between. The CDR3 loop spans 11 amino acids. Germline V gene sequence: CDR1 MRHNA, CDR2 SNTAGT. The CDR3 here is CASSDGGELFF. CDR3 bases: TGTGCCAGCAGTGATGGCGGGGAGCTGTTTTTT.

V usage is TRBV5-4 and J usage is TRBJ2-5, with a tentative D call TRBD2 (7 bases). The V end lost 4 bases, the J end lost 11 bases, and 21 bases lay between the germline ends. The germline V gene encodes CDR1 SGHNT and CDR2 YYREEE (reference sequence). The CDR3 runs to 14 residues. The CDR3 DNA reads TGTGCCAGCAGCCTGCCTGGGGGGGCCCATGAGCAGTACTTC. Its protein is CASSLPGGAHEQYF.

The chain is built from TRBV27 and TRBJ2-7; 11 bases agree with TRBD2. V dropped 3 bases and J dropped 3; count of bases not matched to a gene: 7. The CDR3 is 16 amino acids. Per the germline V gene, CDR1 is MNHEY and CDR2 is SMNVEV (reference sequence). CDR3: CASSLNGLAGGYEQYF. The CDR3 DNA is TGTGCCAGCAGTTTGAATGGGCTAGCGGGAGGCTACGAGCAGTACTTC.

The gene calls are TRBV2 and TRBJ2-1; D possibly corresponds to TRBD2 (6 bases). V was clipped by 1 base and J by 10 bases, with 14 bases between them. This CDR3 is built from 14 residues. The germline CDR1 and CDR2 sequences are SNHLY and FYNNEI. Here the CDR3 DNA reads TGTGCCAGCAGTGAAGTCAGGGAGGTAGGGGAGCAGTTCTTC. Protein product: CASSEVREVGEQFF.

A few counts support this clonotype. The chain is built from TRBV20-1 and TRBJ2-3; D is perhaps TRBD1 (6 bases). Trimming removed 5 bases from V and 4 bases from J, with 19 bases in between. Germline V CDR1 and CDR2: DFQATT, SNEGSKA (reference sequence). The CDR3 runs 15 residues. Written as DNA, the CDR3 is TGCAGTGCTTCCACCCGGGACACCCGAGCAGATACGCAGTATTTT. Translated: CSASTRDTRADTQYF.

A few counts support this clonotype. J is TRBJ1-2 and V is TRBV3-1, with D possibly TRBD1 on 5 matching bases. From germline, CDR1 is LGHDT and CDR2 YNNKEL (reference sequence). V dropped 5 bases and J dropped 3 bases, with 16 bases sitting between them. The length of the CDR3 is 15 residues. The CDR3 DNA reads TGTGCCAGCAGCTTGGGGGTACACCCATACTATGGCTACACCTTC. Its translation is CASSLGVHPYYGYTF.

This clonotype was detected a few times. This chain connects TRBV7-2 to TRBJ2-5; D possibly corresponds to TRBD2 (6 bases). CDR1 SGHTA and CDR2 FQGNSA come from the germline V gene. The CDR3 has 15 residues. Deletions cut 5 bases from V and 0 bases from J, with 13 bases between. The CDR3 nucleotides read TGTGCCAGCAGCCCAACGCCGGGGGACCAAGAGACCCAGTACTTC. It specifies CASSPTPGDQETQYF. Complete variable domain (other parts from reference TRBV7-2 and TRBJ2-5): GAGVSQSPSNKVTEKGKDVELRCDPISGHTALYWYRQSLGQGLEFLIYFQGNSAPDKSGLPSDRFSAERTGGSVSTLTIQRTQQEDSAVYLCASSPTPGDQETQYFGPGTRLLVL.

In this sample, this clonotype turned up many times. This chain links TRBV6-6 with TRBJ2-7; D is unresolved. This CDR3 region has 14 residues. V lost 2 bases and J 3 bases, leaving 11 bases between the germline ends. Germline loops: CDR1 MNHNY, CDR2 SVGAGI (reference sequence). CDR3 amino acids: CASSYPARSYEQYF. The CDR3 DNA reads TGTGCCAGCAGTTACCCGGCTAGGAGCTACGAGCAGTACTTC.

The chain couples TRBV20-1 to TRBJ2-5; TRBD2 matches at 13 bases. V dropped 5 bases and J dropped 1; count of bases not matched to a gene: 13. The CDR3 runs to 18 residues. Germline V CDR1 and CDR2: DFQATT, SNEGSKA (reference sequence). CDR3 DNA: TGCAGTGCTTCCGTTGGACTAGCGGGGGATCTCTTCCAAGAGACCCAGTACTTC. It translates to CSASVGLAGDLFQETQYF.

The chain is built from TRBV30 and TRBJ2-7; the D gene is possibly TRBD1 (6 bases). The germline V gene has CDR1 GTSNPN and CDR2 SVGIG (reference sequence). The CDR3 contains 14 residues. The V gene lost 7 bases and the J gene lost 5 bases, with 21 bases spanning the gap. Here the CDR3 reads CASLDSTGKNEQYF. The CDR3 coding sequence is TGTGCCTCTTTGGATAGCACAGGGAAAAACGAGCAGTACTTC.

This clonotype was seen more than once but under ten times. The rearrangement uses TRBV20-1 and TRBJ1-2, with D perhaps matching TRBD1 (5 bases). CDR3 length equals 13 residues. Deletions cut 3 bases from V and 1 base from J, with 9 bases between. Germline CDR1 is DFQATT and CDR2 is SNEGSKA (reference sequence). The chain's CDR3 is CSASQDINYGYTF. The DNA of the CDR3 is TGCAGTGCTAGTCAGGACATTAACTATGGCTACACCTTC.

This clonotype has more than one count but fewer than ten. V usage is TRBV5-1 and J usage is TRBJ1-1; 8 bases match TRBD1. V lost 0 bases and J lost 5; bases outside the gene matches: 6. This CDR3 has 15 residues. Germline V CDR1 and CDR2: SGHRS, YFSETQ. CDR3 amino acids: CASSLVAGGDTEAFF. The CDR3 DNA reads TGCGCCAGCAGCTTGGTGGCAGGGGGCGATACTGAAGCTTTCTTT.

As to this clonotype: The junction shows a germline mismatch at one end, possibly a read error. The chain uses TRBV9 and TRBJ2-1; maybe TRBD2 (7 bases). This CDR3 region has 19 residues. Germline V CDR1 and CDR2: SGDLS, YYNGEE. In DNA form, the CDR3 reads TGTGCCAGCAGCCCAAATCGGGGGGCCCTTGAGAGCTCCTGCAATGAGCGGTTCTTC. Amino acids: CASSPNRGALESSCNERFF.

This chain uses TRBV2 with TRBJ2-1; the D call may be TRBD1 or TRBD2 (5 bases each). Germline V gene sequence: CDR1 SNHLY, CDR2 FYNNEI. The CDR3 consists of 15 residues. V lost 7 bases and J 4 bases, leaving 17 bases between the germline ends. The CDR3 sequence: CASTERGEPYNEQFF. Here the CDR3 DNA reads TGTGCCAGCACCGAGAGAGGGGAACCATACAATGAGCAGTTCTTC.

The chain employs TRBV7-8 and TRBJ2-1; no clear D gene. This CDR3 comprises 14 residues. Germline CDR1 reads SGHVS; CDR2 reads FQNEAQ. V lost 1 base, J lost 10 bases, and 14 bases lay in between. The DNA for the CDR3 is TGTGCCAGCAGCTTAGTAATTGAACGTGGGGAGCAGTTCTTC. It translates to CASSLVIERGEQFF.